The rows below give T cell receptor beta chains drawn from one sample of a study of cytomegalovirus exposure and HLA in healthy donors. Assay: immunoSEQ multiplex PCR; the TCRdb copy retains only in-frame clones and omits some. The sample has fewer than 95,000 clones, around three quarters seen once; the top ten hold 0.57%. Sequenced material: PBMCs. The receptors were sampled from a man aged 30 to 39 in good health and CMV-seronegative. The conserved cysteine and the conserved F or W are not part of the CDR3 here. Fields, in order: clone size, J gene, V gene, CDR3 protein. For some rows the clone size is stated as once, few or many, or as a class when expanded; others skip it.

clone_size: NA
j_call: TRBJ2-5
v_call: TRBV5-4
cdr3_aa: ASSLWGHETQY

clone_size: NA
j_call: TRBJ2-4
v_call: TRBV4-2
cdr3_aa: ASSQEVLAQGNQY

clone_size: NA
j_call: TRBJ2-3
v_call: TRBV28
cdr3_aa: ASSLRLTSTDTQY

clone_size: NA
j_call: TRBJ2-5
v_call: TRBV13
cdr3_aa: ASSLVAYRRQETQY

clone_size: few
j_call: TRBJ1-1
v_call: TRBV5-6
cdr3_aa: ASRAGQGKGTEAF

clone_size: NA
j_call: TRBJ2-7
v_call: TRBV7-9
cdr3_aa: ASSADPGQGPYEQY

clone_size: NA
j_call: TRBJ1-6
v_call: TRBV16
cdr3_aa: ASSRRDRSSYNSPLH

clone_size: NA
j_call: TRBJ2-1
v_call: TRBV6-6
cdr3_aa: ASSWTSGRGNEQF

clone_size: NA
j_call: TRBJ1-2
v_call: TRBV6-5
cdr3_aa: ASSLRTGGYGYT

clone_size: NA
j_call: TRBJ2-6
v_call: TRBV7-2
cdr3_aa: ASSLSGNSGANVLT

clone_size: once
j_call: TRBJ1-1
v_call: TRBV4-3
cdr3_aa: ASSQGGRGTEAF

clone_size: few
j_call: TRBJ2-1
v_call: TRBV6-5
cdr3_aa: ASQLRDKNYNEQF

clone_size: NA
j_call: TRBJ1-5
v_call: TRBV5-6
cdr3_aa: ASSLSRNQPQH

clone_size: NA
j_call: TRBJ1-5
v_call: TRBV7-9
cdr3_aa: ASSLGTGGHQPQH

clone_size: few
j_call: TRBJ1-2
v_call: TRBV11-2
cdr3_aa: ASSLDPAGLAYGYT

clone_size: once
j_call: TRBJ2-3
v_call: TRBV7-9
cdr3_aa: ASSPRTGFDTQY

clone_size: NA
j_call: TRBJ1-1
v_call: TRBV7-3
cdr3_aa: ASSLKPPGQGYSMNTEAF

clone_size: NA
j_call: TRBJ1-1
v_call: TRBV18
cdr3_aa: ASSPGRGGYTEAF

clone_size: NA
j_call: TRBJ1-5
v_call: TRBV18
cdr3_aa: ASSPDSGNQPQH

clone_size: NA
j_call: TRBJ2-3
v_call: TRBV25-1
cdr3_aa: ASSDASGGRTDTQY

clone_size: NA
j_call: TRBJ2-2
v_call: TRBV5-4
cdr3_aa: ASSSTTGQTGELF

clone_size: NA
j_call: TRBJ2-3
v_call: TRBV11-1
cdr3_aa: ASSPPGRSWTDTQY

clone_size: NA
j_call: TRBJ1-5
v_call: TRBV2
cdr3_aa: ASSLDSSNQPQH

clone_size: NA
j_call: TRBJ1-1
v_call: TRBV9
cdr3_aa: ASSVQGSTEAF

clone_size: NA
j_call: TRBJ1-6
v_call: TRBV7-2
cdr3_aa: ASSLLVYQGSPLH

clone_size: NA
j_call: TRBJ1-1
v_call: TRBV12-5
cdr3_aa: ASGLPNFPGQGARNTEAF

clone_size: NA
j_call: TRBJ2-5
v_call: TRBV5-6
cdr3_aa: ASSSPISTRGETQY

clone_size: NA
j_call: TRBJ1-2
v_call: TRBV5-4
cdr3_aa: ASRQGTGSSYT

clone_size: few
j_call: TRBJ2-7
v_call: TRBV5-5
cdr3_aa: ASSLAGQGYEQY

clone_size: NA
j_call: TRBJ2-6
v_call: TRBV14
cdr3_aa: ASSPHTSGANVLT

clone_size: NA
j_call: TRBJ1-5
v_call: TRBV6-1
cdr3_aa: ASSGVDRGLGQPQH

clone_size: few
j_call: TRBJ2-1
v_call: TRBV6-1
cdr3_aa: ASGQGLSYNEQF

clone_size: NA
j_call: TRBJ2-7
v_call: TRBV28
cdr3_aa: ASSLPGTNSYEQY

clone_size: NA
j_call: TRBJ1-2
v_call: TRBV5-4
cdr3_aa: ASSPNNYGYT

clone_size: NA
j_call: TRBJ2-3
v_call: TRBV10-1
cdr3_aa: ASSTGLADTDTQY

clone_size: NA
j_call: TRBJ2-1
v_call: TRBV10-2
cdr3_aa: ASRAGQRNYNEQF

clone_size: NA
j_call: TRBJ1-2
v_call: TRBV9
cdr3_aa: ASSPSTGANYGYT

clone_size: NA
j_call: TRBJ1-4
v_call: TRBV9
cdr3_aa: ASSAPNDREHEKLF

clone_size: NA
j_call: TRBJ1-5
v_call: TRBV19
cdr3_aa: ASTRTGAANQPQH

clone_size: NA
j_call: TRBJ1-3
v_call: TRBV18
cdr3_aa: ASSPNSGNTIY

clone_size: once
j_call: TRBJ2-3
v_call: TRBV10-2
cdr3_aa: ASSESGLAGGPLKDTQY

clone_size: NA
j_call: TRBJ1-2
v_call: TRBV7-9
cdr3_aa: ASSPTGIVSGYT

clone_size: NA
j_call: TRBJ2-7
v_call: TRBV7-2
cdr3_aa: ASSSLTTSLYEQY

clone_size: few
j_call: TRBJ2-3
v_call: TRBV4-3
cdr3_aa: ASSSQGQDTQY

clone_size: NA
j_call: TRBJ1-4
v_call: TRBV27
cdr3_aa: AIYPTGTNEKLF

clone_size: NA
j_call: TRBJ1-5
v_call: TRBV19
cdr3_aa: ATVGERSNQPQH

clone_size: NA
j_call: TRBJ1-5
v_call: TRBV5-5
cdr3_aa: ASSATVRTYGNQPQH

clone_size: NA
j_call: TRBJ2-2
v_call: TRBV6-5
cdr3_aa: ASSPLNGGELF

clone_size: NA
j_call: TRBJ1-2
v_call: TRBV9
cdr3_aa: ASSAETGYT

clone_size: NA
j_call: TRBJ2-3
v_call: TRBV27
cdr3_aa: ASSLTGVDTQY

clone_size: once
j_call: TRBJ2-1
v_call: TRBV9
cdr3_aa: ASSPAGGPGNEQF